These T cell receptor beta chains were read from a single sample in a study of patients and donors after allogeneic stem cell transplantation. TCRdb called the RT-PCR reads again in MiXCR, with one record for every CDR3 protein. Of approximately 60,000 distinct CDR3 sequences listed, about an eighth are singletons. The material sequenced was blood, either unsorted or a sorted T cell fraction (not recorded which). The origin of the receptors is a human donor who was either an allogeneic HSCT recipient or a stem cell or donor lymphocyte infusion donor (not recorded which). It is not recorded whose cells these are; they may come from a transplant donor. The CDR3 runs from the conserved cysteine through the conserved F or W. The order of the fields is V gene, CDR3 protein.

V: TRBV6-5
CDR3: CASSSPSGSYNEQFF

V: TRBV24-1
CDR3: CATSDLLSDEQFF

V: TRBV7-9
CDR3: CASTTPGDYGYTF

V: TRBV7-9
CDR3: CASSPVTGNYEQYF

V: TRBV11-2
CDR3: CASSLRRGGTQGNEQFF

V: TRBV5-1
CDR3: CASNTEPSTNYGYTF

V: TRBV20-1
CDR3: CSASPSGTSGRSDTQYF

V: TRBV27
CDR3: CASSLPSWPDTQYF

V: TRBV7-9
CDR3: CASRGSTDTQYF

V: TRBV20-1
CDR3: CSARVAGGAGELFF

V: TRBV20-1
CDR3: CSANPDEISYEQYF

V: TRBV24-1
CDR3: CATSSRYGGYTF